This T cell receptor (beta chain) was recovered during a study of blood T cell repertoires in COVID-19. Germline CDR1 is SGHRS and CDR2 is YFSETQ. After removal of 4 bases from V and 2 bases from J, the junction contained 9 bases not matched to a gene. The CDR3 spans 16 residues. This clone was seen only a few times. Assay: immunoSEQ multiplex PCR; the TCRdb copy retains only in-frame clones and omits some. The sample records approximately 180,000 clones, 85% to 90% being singletons. This sequence was found in a woman aged 35 to 49 with acute COVID-19. The chain carries TRBV5-1 and TRBJ1-1; 9 nucleotides match TRBD1. Source material: PBMCs or T cells enriched from blood (not recorded which). The CDR3 protein is CASSPGTGRLNTEAFF. The CDR3 DNA reads as TGCGCCAGCAGCCCGGGGACAGGGCGGTTAAACACTGAAGCTTTCTTT. Based on the CDR3 plus reference TRBV5-1 and TRBJ1-1, the full variable domain is KAGVTQTPRYLIKTRGQQVTLSCSPISGHRSVSWYQQTPGQGLQFLFEYFSETQRNKGNFPGRFSGRQFSNSRSEMNVSTLELGDSALYLCASSPGTGRLNTEAFFGQGTRLTVV.